This TCR beta chain stems from a study of blood T cell repertoires in COVID-19. Study background: Nucleic acid was either cDNA or gDNA, and it came from T cells, B-cell-depleted T cells, or PBMCs.

In the original workflow: Amplified reference gene primers provided the basis for estimating nucleated cell counts. Generated by immunoSEQ multiplex PCR, the TCRdb table keeps only in-frame clones and is missing some. That table is the source of V, J and clone size, and D and trimming were worked out from the DNA. The repertoire includes roughly 20,000 clones, 85% to 90% of them detected once, and approximately 11% sits in the top ten. Sequencing was performed on peripheral blood. The source of this sequence is a human donor in a cohort sampled during active COVID-19.

The CDR3 loop is CASSLAVGLAGGQGPGELFF. CDR3 DNA: TGTGCCAGCAGCTTGGCAGTGGGACTAGCGGGAGGGCAAGGTCCCGGGGAGCTGTTTTTT. V is TRBV5-5 and J is TRBJ2-2; TRBD2 aligns across 16 bases. Germline CDR1 SGHKS, CDR2 YYEKEE (reference sequence). This CDR3 has 20 amino acids. V trimming: 0 bases; J trimming: 6 bases; junction bases outside the gene matches: 11.